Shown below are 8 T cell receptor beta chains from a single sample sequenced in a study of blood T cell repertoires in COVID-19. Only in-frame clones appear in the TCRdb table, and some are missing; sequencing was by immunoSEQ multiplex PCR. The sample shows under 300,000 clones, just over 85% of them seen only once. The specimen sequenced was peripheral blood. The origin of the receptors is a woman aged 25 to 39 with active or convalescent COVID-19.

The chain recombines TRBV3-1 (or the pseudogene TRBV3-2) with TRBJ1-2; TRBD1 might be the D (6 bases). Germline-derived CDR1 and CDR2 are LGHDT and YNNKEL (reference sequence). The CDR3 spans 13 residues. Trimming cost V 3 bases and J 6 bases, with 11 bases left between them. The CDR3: CASSHETGNGYTF. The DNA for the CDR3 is TGTGCCAGCAGCCACGAAACAGGGAATGGCTACACCTTC.

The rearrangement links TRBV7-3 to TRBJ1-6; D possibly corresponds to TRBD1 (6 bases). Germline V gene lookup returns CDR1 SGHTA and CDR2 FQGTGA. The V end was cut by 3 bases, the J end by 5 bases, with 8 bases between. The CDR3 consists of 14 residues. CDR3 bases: TGTGCCAGCAGCTTCGGACAGAATAATTCACCCCTCCACTTT. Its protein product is CASSFGQNNSPLHF.

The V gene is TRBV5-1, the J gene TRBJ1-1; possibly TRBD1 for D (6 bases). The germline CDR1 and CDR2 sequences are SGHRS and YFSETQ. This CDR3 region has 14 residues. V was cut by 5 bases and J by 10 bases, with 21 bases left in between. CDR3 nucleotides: TGCGCCAGCAGGACGCACCCCACACAGGGATTAGCTTTCTTT. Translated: CASRTHPTQGLAFF. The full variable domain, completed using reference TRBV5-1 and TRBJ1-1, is KAGVTQTPRYLIKTRGQQVTLSCSPISGHRSVSWYQQTPGQGLQFLFEYFSETQRNKGNFPGRFSGRQFSNSRSEMNVSTLELGDSALYLCASRTHPTQGLAFFGQGTRLTVV.

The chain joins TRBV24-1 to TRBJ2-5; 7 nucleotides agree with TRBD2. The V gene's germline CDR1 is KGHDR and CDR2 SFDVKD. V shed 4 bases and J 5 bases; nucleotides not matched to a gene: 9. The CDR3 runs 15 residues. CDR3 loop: CATSDPEEGGETQYF. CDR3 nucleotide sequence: TGTGCCACCAGTGACCCAGAGGAGGGAGGGGAGACCCAGTACTTC.

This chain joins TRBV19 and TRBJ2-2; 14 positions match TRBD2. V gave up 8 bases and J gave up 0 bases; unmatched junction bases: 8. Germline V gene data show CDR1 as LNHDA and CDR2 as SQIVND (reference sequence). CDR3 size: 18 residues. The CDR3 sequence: CASGIGLAGGSNTGELFF. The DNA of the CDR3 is TGTGCCAGTGGAATAGGACTAGCGGGGGGATCGAACACCGGGGAGCTGTTTTTT.

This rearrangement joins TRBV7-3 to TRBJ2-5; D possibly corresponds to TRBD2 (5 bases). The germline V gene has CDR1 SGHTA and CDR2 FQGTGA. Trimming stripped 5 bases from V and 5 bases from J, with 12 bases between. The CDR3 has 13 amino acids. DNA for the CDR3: TGTGCCAGCAGCCCCGGAGGCCTGGAGACCCAGTACTTC. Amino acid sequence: CASSPGGLETQYF. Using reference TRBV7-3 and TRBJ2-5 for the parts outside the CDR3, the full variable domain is GAGVSQTPSNKVTEKGKYVELRCDPISGHTALYWYRQSLGQGPEFLIYFQGTGAADDSGLPNDRFFAVRPEGSVSTLKIQRTERGDSAVYLCASSPGGLETQYFGPGTRLLVL.

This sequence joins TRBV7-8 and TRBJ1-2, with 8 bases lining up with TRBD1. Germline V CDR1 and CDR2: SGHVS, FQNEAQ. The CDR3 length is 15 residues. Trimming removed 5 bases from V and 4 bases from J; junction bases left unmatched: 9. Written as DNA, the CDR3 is TGTGCCAGCAGCCCGCCCGGACAGGGAGGCTATGGCTACACCTTC. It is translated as CASSPPGQGGYGYTF.

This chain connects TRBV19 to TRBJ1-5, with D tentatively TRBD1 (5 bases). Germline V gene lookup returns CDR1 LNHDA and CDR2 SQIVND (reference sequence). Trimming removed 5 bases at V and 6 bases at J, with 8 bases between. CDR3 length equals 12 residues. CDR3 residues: CASSPQGQPQHF. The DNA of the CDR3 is TGTGCCAGTAGTCCCCAGGGTCAGCCCCAGCATTTT.